The clone carrying this T cell receptor beta chain occurred a few times. Its antigen remains unknown. The sample belongs to a study of OX40 agonist ivuxolimab in advanced cancers. Study-wide results and limits: In the expanded peripheral T cells, antigen specificity was never determined.

V was pared by 6 bases and J by 4 bases, with 17 bases between. Looked up from germline, CDR1 is MNHEY and CDR2 is SVGAGI. This CDR3 region has 15 residues. Profiled with immunoSEQ multiplex PCR; TCRdb holds only in-frame clones, not every one. This sample has about 77,000 clones, with 81% found just once. Blood got drawn at baseline, again on cycle 4 day 1, and then on cycle 7 day 1. This TCR was recovered from an adult with an advanced solid tumor such as melanoma, head and neck, liver or kidney cancer. The V call is TRBV6-5, the J call TRBJ2-3; the D is unclear. This sample comprised CD4+ or CD8+ T cells sorted from blood, obtained in a trial of the OX40 agonist ivuxolimab. The DNA for the CDR3 is TGTGCCAGCAGCCAAAATCCCCCTCCATCAGATACGCAGTATTTT. This encodes CASSQNPPPSDTQYF.